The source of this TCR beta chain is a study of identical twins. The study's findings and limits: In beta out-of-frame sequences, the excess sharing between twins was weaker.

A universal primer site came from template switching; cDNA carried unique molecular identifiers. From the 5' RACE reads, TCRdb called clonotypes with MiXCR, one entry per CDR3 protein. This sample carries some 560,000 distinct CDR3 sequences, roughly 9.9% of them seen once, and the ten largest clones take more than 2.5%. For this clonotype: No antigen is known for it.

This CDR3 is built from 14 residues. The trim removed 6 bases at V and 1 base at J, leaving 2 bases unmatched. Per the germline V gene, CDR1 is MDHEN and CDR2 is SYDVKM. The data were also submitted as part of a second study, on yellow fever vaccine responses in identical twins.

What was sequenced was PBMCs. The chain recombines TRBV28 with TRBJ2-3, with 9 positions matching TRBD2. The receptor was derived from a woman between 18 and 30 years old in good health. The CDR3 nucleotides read TGTGCCAGCAGCGAGCGGGAGGGCACAGATACGCAGTATTTT. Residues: CASSEREGTDTQYF.